The present T cell receptor (beta chain) was sequenced within a study of CD8 T cells in Susac syndrome. There are 15 residues in the CDR3. V was clipped by 0 bases and J by 8 bases; unmatched bases: 8. Per germline, CDR1 LGHNA and CDR2 YNFKEQ. cDNA came from about 0.5 to 1 ug RNA primed by random hexamers. Amplification of TCR beta CDR3 across 54 Vbeta and 13 Jbeta was performed with immunoSEQ multiplex PCR. TCRdb used MiXCR to reprocess the immunoSEQ multiplex PCR reads, holding one entry per CDR3 protein. The sample lists 300,000 or so distinct CDR3 sequences, roughly 94% occurring once. TCR beta was sequenced from blood CD8+ and CD4+ T cells. The patients who served as multiple sclerosis controls were treatment-naive and had stable or active relapsing-remitting disease that fulfilled the revised McDonald criteria. Negative isolation yielded CD8+ and CD4+ T cells; FACS enriched TEMRA cells.

Sequenced material: CD4+ T cells from PBMCs. The receptor was derived from a human donor with multiple sclerosis. The chain joins TRBV4-2 to TRBJ1-1; the match to TRBD1 covers 8 bases. The CDR3 DNA is TGTGCCAGCAGCCAAGAGACATCAGGGGGCGCGGAAGCTTTCTTT. This gives the protein CASSQETSGGAEAFF.